Below are 25 T cell receptor beta chains sequenced from a single sample in a study of blood T cell repertoires in COVID-19. Libraries were prepared by immunoSEQ multiplex PCR; TCRdb keeps only in-frame clonotypes and omits some of them. The sample records about 200,000 clones, 75% to 90% being singletons. The specimen sequenced was peripheral blood. The receptor set was obtained from a woman of 80 years or more with COVID-19, enrolled during active disease.

The V call is TRBV7-3, the J call TRBJ2-3; 14 nucleotides agree with TRBD2. The V gene end was trimmed by 2 bases and the J gene end by 6 bases; junction bases not matched to a gene: 1. CDR1 is SGHTA and CDR2 is FQGTGA in the germline V gene. This CDR3 has 15 amino acids. The CDR3 sequence: CASSLGLAGGDTQYF. The CDR3 DNA reads TGTGCCAGCAGCTTAGGACTAGCGGGGGGTGATACGCAGTATTTT. Full variable domain (remainder filled in from reference TRBV7-3 and TRBJ2-3): GAGVSQTPSNKVTEKGKYVELRCDPISGHTALYWYRQSLGQGPEFLIYFQGTGAADDSGLPNDRFFAVRPEGSVSTLKIQRTERGDSAVYLCASSLGLAGGDTQYFGPGTRLTVL.

This chain joins TRBV7-2 and TRBJ1-5; 9 positions agree with TRBD1. In germline, CDR1 is SGHTA, CDR2 FQGNSA. The CDR3 loop spans 16 amino acids. With 0 bases clipped from V and 3 bases from J, the junction kept 3 bases outside the gene matches. CDR3 amino acids: CASSLAGTGNNQPQHF. In DNA form, the CDR3 reads TGTGCCAGCAGCTTAGCCGGGACAGGGAACAATCAGCCCCAGCATTTT.

The J gene is TRBJ2-3, the V gene TRBV7-9; 9 bases fit TRBD2. The V segment lost 5 bases and the J segment 0 bases; nucleotides outside the gene matches: 6. The CDR3 is 16 residues long. Looked up from germline, CDR1 is SEHNR and CDR2 is FQNEAQ (reference sequence). The CDR3 is CASSPGLAISTDTQYF. In nucleotides, the CDR3 is TGTGCCAGCAGCCCAGGACTAGCGATAAGCACAGATACGCAGTATTTT.

This clone was found once. V gene TRBV29-1 combines with J gene TRBJ1-2, with a possible D match to TRBD1 (6 bases). V lost 4 bases and J 6 bases, leaving 15 bases between the germline ends. Germline values: CDR1 SQVTM, CDR2 ANQGSEA. The CDR3 totals 13 residues. The CDR3 loop is CSVVNRAVDGYTF. For the CDR3, the DNA is TGCAGCGTTGTTAACAGGGCAGTGGATGGCTACACCTTC.

V usage is TRBV11-2 and J usage is TRBJ2-5; possible D gene TRBD1, 5 bases. Germline V gene sequence: CDR1 SGHAT, CDR2 FQNNGV. This CDR3 region has 12 residues. Trimming removed 6 bases at V and 5 bases at J, with 10 bases between. Here the CDR3 DNA reads TGTGCCAGCAGTCCAAGGGGCGAGACCCAGTACTTC. Its translation: CASSPRGETQYF.

The J gene is TRBJ2-1, the V gene TRBV5-4; 7 bases align to TRBD2. The germline gives CDR1 SGHNT, CDR2 YYREEE (reference sequence). The CDR3 has 15 residues. Trimming removed 0 bases from V and 3 bases from J; junction bases left unmatched: 3. In DNA form, the CDR3 reads TGTGCCAGCAGCTTGGGGCGGGAGTACTACAATGAGCAGTTCTTC. It is translated as CASSLGREYYNEQFF. The full variable domain, its missing parts supplied by reference TRBV5-4 and TRBJ2-1, is ETGVTQSPTHLIKTRGQQVTLRCSSQSGHNTVSWYQQALGQGPQFIFQYYREEENGRGNFPPRFSGLQFPNYSSELNVNALELDDSALYLCASSLGREYYNEQFFGPGTRLTVL.

This clone was recorded only once. The genes are TRBV10-3 and TRBJ1-1; D is unclear. V lost 5 bases and J 4 bases, leaving 11 bases between the germline ends. Germline V CDR1 and CDR2: ENHRY, SYGVKD. The CDR3 loop spans 13 amino acids. The CDR3 reads CAISSIEGTEAFF. CDR3 sequence (DNA): TGTGCCATCAGTTCCATAGAGGGCACTGAAGCTTTCTTT.

The CDR3, as DNA: TGTGCCAGCAGCTTACAGGGCGCCCTGGGGACTGAAGCTTTCTTT. This translates into CASSLQGALGTEAFF. The rearrangement joins TRBV7-3 to TRBJ1-1, with D possibly matching TRBD1 (5 bases). Trimming cost V 2 bases and J 5 bases, with 15 bases left between them. Per germline, CDR1 SGHTA and CDR2 FQGTGA. The CDR3 spans 15 residues.

This clone appeared many times. The V and J genes are TRBV28 and TRBJ1-5, with 7 bases matching TRBD1. V gave up 5 bases and J gave up 5 bases; unmatched junction bases: 18. CDR1 is MDHEN and CDR2 is SYDVKM in the germline V gene. The CDR3 sequence is 18 residues long. The DNA of the CDR3 is TGTGCCAGCAGTACGACCGGACAGGCCCAGCTGAGCGATCAGCCCCAGCATTTT. Protein sequence: CASSTTGQAQLSDQPQHF.

This clone appeared once. The CDR3 bases are TGTGCCAGCAGTGACAGTGACAGGGGAGACAATGAGCAGTTCTTC. Translated, it gives CASSDSDRGDNEQFF. The rearrangement uses TRBV6-4 and TRBJ2-1; 8 positions match TRBD1. With 2 bases clipped from V and 5 bases from J, the junction kept 5 bases outside the gene matches. The V gene's germline CDR1 is MRHNA and CDR2 SNTAGT. CDR3 length equals 15 residues.

The chain couples TRBV6-5 to TRBJ1-1; a weak D match, TRBD1 (5 bases). Trimming pared 7 bases from V and 0 bases from J, leaving 15 bases between. Germline-derived CDR1 and CDR2 are MNHEY and SVGAGI. The CDR3 is made up of 15 amino acids. This chain's CDR3 is CASNRRVPMNTEAFF. In DNA, the CDR3 is TGTGCCAGCAATCGCAGGGTTCCCATGAACACTGAAGCTTTCTTT.

The V call is TRBV5-1, the J call TRBJ1-4; TRBD1 agrees at 7 bases. The CDR3 loop spans 16 amino acids. The V and J ends lost 4 bases and 4 bases, in that order; junction bases with no gene match: 10. Germline V gene lookup returns CDR1 SGHRS and CDR2 YFSETQ. CDR3 in DNA: TGCGCCAGCAGCCTAGACACCGGGACAGTTAATGAAAAACTGTTTTTT. Encoded protein: CASSLDTGTVNEKLFF.

The chain uses TRBV3-1 (or the pseudogene TRBV3-2) and TRBJ2-1; possibly TRBD2 for D (5 bases). The germline gives CDR1 LGHDT, CDR2 YNNKEL (reference sequence). This CDR3 region has 13 residues. V lost 4 bases to trimming and J lost 4 bases, with 8 bases between them. CDR3 protein: CASSLGLYNEQFF. In DNA form, the CDR3 reads TGTGCCAGCAGCCTAGGACTTTACAATGAGCAGTTCTTC.

Written as DNA, the CDR3 is TGTGCCAGCAGTGATGGACAGATAGGAGTGGGTGGCTACACCTTC. Translated: CASSDGQIGVGGYTF. The rearrangement links TRBV2 to TRBJ1-2; D possibly corresponds to TRBD1 (6 bases). Germline CDR1 SNHLY, CDR2 FYNNEI. V was clipped by 3 bases and J by 7 bases, with 18 bases between them. The CDR3 covers 15 residues. The variable domain in full, with the rest retrieved from reference TRBV2 and TRBJ1-2, is EPEVTQTPSHQVTQMGQEVILRCVPISNHLYFYWYRQILGQKVEFLVSFYNNEISEKSEIFDDQFSVERPDGSNFTLKIRSTKLEDSAMYFCASSDGQIGVGGYTFGSGTRLTVV.

The chain links TRBV5-1 to TRBJ1-2; 8 nucleotides match TRBD1. With V trimmed by 4 bases and J by 3 bases, 5 bases remained unmatched. This CDR3 spans 14 amino acids. Germline V lookup: CDR1 SGHRS, CDR2 YFSETQ. The CDR3 region has the DNA TGCGCCAGCAGCACACCGGGACAGGACTATGGCTACACCTTC. This translates into CASSTPGQDYGYTF. Variable domain in full (rest from reference TRBV5-1 and TRBJ1-2): KAGVTQTPRYLIKTRGQQVTLSCSPISGHRSVSWYQQTPGQGLQFLFEYFSETQRNKGNFPGRFSGRQFSNSRSEMNVSTLELGDSALYLCASSTPGQDYGYTFGSGTRLTVV.

The rearrangement links TRBV19 to TRBJ1-2; 7 nucleotides align to TRBD1. With 5 bases clipped from V and 0 bases from J, the junction kept 3 bases outside the gene matches. The CDR3 extends over 14 amino acids. Germline V gene lookup returns CDR1 LNHDA and CDR2 SQIVND (reference sequence). The CDR3 DNA sequence: TGTGCCAGTAGTGGGGGACAGCCTAACTATGGCTACACCTTC. This codes for CASSGGQPNYGYTF.

Only a few counts were recorded for this clone. Other DNA sequences from this sample encode an identical CDR3 as well. This chain uses TRBV2 with TRBJ1-2; a possible D gene is TRBD1 (5 bases). The CDR3 consists of 12 residues. Germline values: CDR1 SNHLY, CDR2 FYNNEI. V lost 4 bases and J 2 bases, leaving 5 bases between the germline ends. The CDR3 DNA sequence: TGTGCCAGCAGTGCAGGGAACTATGGCTACACCTTC. Translation: CASSAGNYGYTF.

There are a few counts of this clone. The chain is built from TRBV27 and TRBJ1-6; the match to TRBD1 covers 10 bases. The CDR3 extends over 13 amino acids. The germline V gene encodes CDR1 MNHEY and CDR2 SMNVEV (reference sequence). The ends lost 9 bases at V and 17 bases at J; junction bases unmatched: 13. The CDR3 reads CASQRQGASNVHF. CDR3 DNA: TGTGCCAGTCAAAGACAGGGGGCCTCGAACGTCCACTTT.

The chain recombines TRBV6-5 with TRBJ1-1, with D hard to call. The V gene's germline CDR1 is MNHEY and CDR2 SVGAGI. The CDR3 extends over 11 amino acids. The ends were cut back, 6 bases at V and 8 bases at J, with 10 bases in the middle. CDR3 sequence (DNA): TGTGCCAGCAGGAGACAAGAAGAAGCTTTCTTT. Its protein product is CASRRQEEAFF.

V usage is TRBV4-1 and J usage is TRBJ2-4; the D gene is possibly TRBD2 (6 bases). V was trimmed by 1 base and J by 9 bases, leaving 22 bases between them. Per the germline V gene, CDR1 is MGHRA and CDR2 is YSYEKL. CDR3 size: 17 residues. CDR3: CASSQAAIAAPEGIQYF. CDR3 DNA sequence: TGCGCCAGCAGCCAAGCTGCCATAGCGGCGCCGGAGGGCATTCAGTACTTC.

The V call is TRBV5-3, the J call TRBJ2-1, with a possible D match to TRBD2 (7 bases). TRBV5-3 carries the ORF label, with uncertain function. Trimming removed 7 bases at V and 6 bases at J, with 17 bases between. This CDR3 region has 14 residues. DNA of the CDR3: TGTGCCAGAGACGTTCGGAGGGGGGGCAATGAGCAGTTCTTC. As protein: CARDVRRGGNEQFF.

This chain connects TRBV6-4 to TRBJ2-2; possible D gene TRBD2, 7 bases. Germline V CDR1 and CDR2: MRHNA, SNTAGT. V lost 6 bases and J 9 bases, leaving 17 bases between the germline ends. The CDR3 has 14 residues. CDR3 protein: CASSPEGGVRELFF. In nucleotides, the CDR3 is TGTGCCAGCAGCCCCGAAGGGGGGGTGCGGGAGCTGTTTTTT.

V and J are TRBV2 and TRBJ2-1, with D maybe TRBD2 (6 bases). CDR3 length: 14 amino acids. Germline V gene lookup returns CDR1 SNHLY and CDR2 FYNNEI. The V gene lost 3 bases and the J gene lost 8 bases, with 14 bases spanning the gap. The DNA for the CDR3 is TGTGCCAGCAGTGAGTCGGGGGAGATGTATGAGCAGTTCTTC. Its translation: CASSESGEMYEQFF.

This chain uses TRBV18 with TRBJ1-1, with D uncertain. This CDR3 has 14 amino acids. From germline, CDR1 is KGHSH and CDR2 LQKENI. Deletions cut 3 bases from V and 0 bases from J, with 8 bases between. The DNA of the CDR3 is TGTGCCAGCTCACCCCCGAGCCTGAACACTGAAGCTTTCTTT. Encoded protein: CASSPPSLNTEAFF.

The chain links TRBV4-1 to TRBJ2-5; the match to TRBD1 covers 11 bases. The CDR3 runs 18 residues. V lost 0 bases to trimming and J lost 1 base; unmatched junction nucleotides: 7. Germline CDR1 and CDR2: MGHRA and YSYEKL. The chain's CDR3 is CASSQEGLGTGGQETQYF. In DNA form, the CDR3 reads TGCGCCAGCAGCCAAGAAGGCCTTGGGACAGGGGGCCAAGAGACCCAGTACTTC.